Sequencing of this T cell receptor beta chain was carried out in a study of T cells in Graves' hyperthyroidism and ophthalmopathy. Study information: Initial diagnosis, before any treatment, was when peripheral blood was collected.

This clonotype was counted at least ten times. Antigen specificity is unknown. RNA transcripts gave rise to amplified TCR beta CDR3 regions. The primer set for the first-round RT-PCR of the TCR CDR3 was HTBI. TCRdb independently ran MiXCR on the multiplex PCR reads; one entry per CDR3 protein. The repertoire includes roughly 240,000 distinct CDR3 sequences, 15% to 20% of them detected once, and approximately 30% sits in the top ten. The cohort's ophthalmopathy patients, a group with duration under 3 months, had a Clinical Activity Score of at least 3 and a NOSPECS grade of at least 4. Around 10 ml fresh peripheral blood yielded the PBMCs. General study findings and limits: A median about 6.2 months before onset, the model predicted ophthalmopathy.

The CDR3 contains 12 residues. The germline V gene has CDR1 MNHEY and CDR2 SMNVEV (reference sequence). Deletions cut 5 bases from V and 1 base from J, with 6 bases between. V is TRBV27 and J is TRBJ2-7; no clear D. This TCR was sampled from a woman aged 18-30 years with Graves' ophthalmopathy. Sequenced input: blood. The DNA for the CDR3 is TGTGCCAGCAGTAGTTCTTCCTACGAGCAGTACTTC. It yields the protein CASSSSSYEQYF.